This T cell receptor beta chain was recorded in a study of cytomegalovirus exposure and HLA in healthy donors. This PCR relied on a set of 60 Vbeta primers and 13 Jbeta primers. Only in-frame clones appear in the TCRdb table, and some are missing; sequencing was by immunoSEQ multiplex PCR. This table has 150,000 to 200,000 clones, around 78% appearing once. CDR1 and CDR2 from the germline V gene are SGHRS and YFSETQ. The CDR3 contains 16 residues. With V trimmed by 0 bases and J by 8 bases, 11 bases remained unmatched. The specimen was PBMCs. This clonotype was sampled from a woman between 50 and 59 years old in good health and CMV-seropositive. The chain carries TRBV5-1 and TRBJ2-1; 7 nucleotides agree with TRBD1. The CDR3 region is CASSLGGTARVDEQFF. For the CDR3, the DNA is TGCGCCAGCAGCTTGGGGGGGACAGCTAGGGTGGATGAGCAGTTCTTC.